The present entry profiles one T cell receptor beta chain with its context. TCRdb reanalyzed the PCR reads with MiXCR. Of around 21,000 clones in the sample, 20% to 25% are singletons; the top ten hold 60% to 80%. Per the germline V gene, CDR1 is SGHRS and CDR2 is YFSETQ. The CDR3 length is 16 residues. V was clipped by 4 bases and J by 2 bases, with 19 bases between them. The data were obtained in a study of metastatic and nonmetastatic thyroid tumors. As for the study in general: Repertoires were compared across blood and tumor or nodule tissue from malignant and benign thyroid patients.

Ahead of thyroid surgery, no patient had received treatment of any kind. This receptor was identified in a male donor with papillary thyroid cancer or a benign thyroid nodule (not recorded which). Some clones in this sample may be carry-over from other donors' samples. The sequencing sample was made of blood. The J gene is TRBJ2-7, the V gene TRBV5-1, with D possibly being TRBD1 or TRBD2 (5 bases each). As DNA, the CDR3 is TGCGCCAGCAGCGCAAATTCCGGGCAGGGAGCCTACGAGCAGTACTTC. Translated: CASSANSGQGAYEQYF.